These 6 T cell receptor beta chains came from one sample sequenced in a study of cytomegalovirus exposure and HLA in healthy donors. In the PCR, 60 Vbeta and 13 Jbeta primers were used. Produced via immunoSEQ multiplex PCR; TCRdb's table is partial and in-frame only. The sample records over 150,000 clones, roughly 76% being singletons. Sequenced input: PBMCs. These receptors all stem from a man aged 55-75 years in good health and CMV-seronegative.

This chain connects TRBV11-3 to TRBJ2-7; 10 bases are a match to TRBD1. Germline V gene lookup returns CDR1 SGHNT and CDR2 YENEEA. The CDR3 runs 15 residues. The V segment lost 0 bases and the J segment 3 bases; nucleotides outside the gene matches: 2. The CDR3 loop is CASSLDGTGDYEQYF. DNA for the CDR3: TGTGCCAGCAGCTTAGATGGGACAGGGGACTACGAGCAGTACTTC.

The sample holds a few counts of this clone. This chain joins TRBV5-1 and TRBJ2-2; TRBD2 aligns across 9 bases. V shed 0 bases, J shed 1 base, and the junction held 10 bases outside the gene matches. The CDR3 is 19 amino acids. CDR1 is SGHRS and CDR2 is YFSETQ in the germline V gene. The CDR3 DNA reads as TGCGCCAGCAGCTTGGATCAGGCTAGCGGGGCCCAGAACACCGGGGAGCTGTTTTTT. Translation: CASSLDQASGAQNTGELFF.

The chain uses TRBV9 and TRBJ2-2, with TRBD2 as a possible D gene (6 bases). The ends were cut back, 2 bases at V and 5 bases at J, with 13 bases in the middle. In germline, CDR1 is SGDLS, CDR2 YYNGEE. The CDR3 extends over 15 amino acids. The CDR3 reads CASSVLGSGTGELFF. In DNA, the CDR3 is TGTGCCAGCAGCGTCCTCGGGAGCGGAACCGGGGAGCTGTTTTTT.

The chain carries TRBV30 and TRBJ1-2, with 7 bases identical to TRBD1. Germline assignment: CDR1 GTSNPN and CDR2 SVGIG (reference sequence). The CDR3 extends over 12 amino acids. Unmatched junction bases numbered 1, after V lost 4 bases and J lost 2 bases. This CDR3 reads CAWTTGNYGYTF. CDR3 coding DNA: TGTGCCTGGACGACAGGGAACTATGGCTACACCTTC.

The chain uses TRBV7-2 and TRBJ2-7, with 11 bases that match TRBD2. V was clipped by 3 bases and J by 6 bases; unmatched bases: 16. Germline V gives CDR1 SGHTA, CDR2 FQGNSA. This CDR3 comprises 18 residues. The CDR3 region has the DNA TGTGCCAGCAGCTTTAGCCTTTTAGCGGGAGGGAAGATAGGCGAGCAGTACTTC. It encodes CASSFSLLAGGKIGEQYF.

The chain couples TRBV6-6 to TRBJ2-7; D unclear. Germline CDR1 reads MNHNY; CDR2 reads SVGAGI (reference sequence). CDR3 length: 15 residues. V was shortened by 8 bases and J by 0 bases, with 17 bases between the two germline ends. CDR3 sequence (DNA): TGTGCCAGCCATAGTGTCTCCTATACCTCCTACGAGCAGTACTTC. Translating it yields CASHSVSYTSYEQYF.